Reported below is one T cell receptor (beta chain). Its antigen is still unknown. There are no base qualities to consult, and no much larger clone falls within one base. The library was made by the immunoSEQ multiplex PCR assay. TCRdb carries this immuneACCESS record with in-frame sequences only. Its versions omit some clonotypes, under half of them owing to an unresolved V gene in the studies checked, with the rest unexplained. This sample lists approximately 49,000 clones; 80% to 95% were detected once. The leading ten clones occupy about 3.8% of the sample. Based on the germline V gene (reference sequence), the CDR1 and CDR2 sequences are SEHNR and FQNEAQ. Between the V and J ends, shortened by 7 bases and 8 bases respectively, the junction contains 26 bases. The CDR3 measures 16 amino acids from cysteine to phenylalanine. Kept here is only the CDR3 DNA, which spans 48 bases and is read in frame from base 1.

This sample is drawn from a study of technical replicates of blood from a handful of donors (dated by TCRdb to about 2017). This sequence uses TRBV7-9 and TRBJ1-2; the D segment could be TRBD1, given 6 matching bases. This receptor was obtained from a human donor in good health. Some clones in this sample may be carry-over from other donors' samples. The sample consisted of PBMCs. The CDR3 region: CASTPQVGRGIEGYTF. The base sequence is TGTGCCAGCACCCCGCAAGTTGGCAGGGGAATCGAGGGCTACACCTTC.